This TCR beta chain was captured by sequencing in a study of identical twins. Study outcomes and limitations: Within monozygotic twins, out-of-frame TCR alpha sharing was underestimated by the models. An excess of low generation probability was shown by twin-shared out-of-frame alpha sequences. While abundant cord blood beta clonotypes carried fewer insertions, memory repertoires showed no such pattern.

This CDR3 spans 14 amino acids. The V segment lost 5 bases and the J segment 2 bases; nucleotides outside the gene matches: 6. The germline V gene has CDR1 MNHNS and CDR2 SASEGT. As to this clonotype: Its antigen is not known.

With template switching, a universal primer site was added, and the cDNA carried unique molecular identifiers. TCRdb re-analysed the 5' RACE reads in MiXCR, keeping a single row per CDR3 protein. Altogether more than 400,000 distinct CDR3 sequences are present, 15% being singletons, with the ten largest covering more than 0.4%. The data were also submitted as part of a second study, on yellow fever vaccine responses in identical twins.

Sequencing input: CD4+ T cells sorted from blood. The V gene is TRBV6-1, the J gene TRBJ2-7, with 7 bases lining up with TRBD1. The clonotype comes from a woman between 18 and 29 years old in good health. CDR3 sequence: CASSQQGPTYEQYF. CDR3 coding DNA: TGTGCCAGCAGTCAACAGGGGCCTACCTACGAGCAGTACTTC.